This T cell receptor beta chain stems from a study of cytomegalovirus exposure and HLA in healthy donors (dated by TCRdb to 2016 to 2017). In terms of the full investigation: According to an earlier analysis of several hundred of the donors, about 179 million T cells yielded 117 million unique TCR beta sequences and approximately 300 Gb of sequence data. About 310 gigabases of sequencing data and 80 million or so unique TCR sequences were included in an early release covering about 700 HLA-typed donors. Of the 350 to 450 genotyped donors, less than 85% were placed in the genetic ancestry cluster associated with self-reported Caucasian donors. The study aimed to test whether signatures of past pathogen exposure could be identified by cataloging public T cell receptors. The study profiled the T cell repertoires of 666 subjects by immunosequencing and related them to cytomegalovirus serostatus. A separate validation cohort of roughly 130 different subjects was used in addition to the roughly 700-subject first cohort. To predict cytomegalovirus infection status, the study brought together high-throughput TCR immunosequencing, statistical association of individual TCRs with disease status, and machine learning. A later analysis re-analyzed previously published TCR beta repertoires from several hundred donors and added high-resolution HLA genotyping to study TCR occurrence patterns. Rather than using new phenotypic data, the later analysis identified candidate immune exposures from TCR beta sequences and from how often those sequences occurred across donors. In an earlier analysis of about 590 of the donors, high-throughput TCR beta sequencing was used to judge whether each TCR beta V gene segment behaved as functional or pseudogenic. Alongside the repertoire data, information on donor age, sex, ethnicity and CMV serostatus was compiled. A later genetic analysis took genome-wide SNP genotypes for 398 of the 666 donors and used that subset as a discovery cohort. Every discovery cohort repertoire had been produced on one sequencing platform. Class I and class II HLA loci were covered by the typing at four-digit resolution. Typing coverage differed by locus: A, B, C, DRB1 and DQB1 were typed in about 629-630 donors, DQA1 in 500 to 550, DPA1 in approximately 610, and DPB1 in 400 to 480. Four or five DR-DQ haplotypes were handled as single units for association and clustering because linkage in the cohort was strong. Among about 400 genotyped donors of the cohort, an average of approximately 240,000 unique TCR beta nucleotide sequences was sequenced per donor, of which approximately 19% were non-productive. Study-level results and caveats: Assigning TCR associations to individual alleles was difficult when HLA alleles, especially DR and DQ, strongly co-occurred. In a later analysis, TCR association rates were found to vary across HLA loci, with the most associated TCRs seen for DRB1 alleles and the fewest for HLA-C alleles. The authors suggested that the approach could potentially be extended to other disease states and immunological phenotypes. A later analysis associated 15,000 to 20,000 TCR beta sequences with specific HLA alleles at a false discovery rate of 0.05. A later analysis found that HLA-associated TCR beta chains were more clonally expanded and had lower generation probabilities than equally common non-associated chains. Across donors, most TCR sequences were observed very rarely, whereas some public TCRs were present in many individuals. A few of the identified cytomegalovirus-associated TCR beta chains were confirmed in vitro to be specific for cytomegalovirus antigens. The cohort was sequenced for TCR beta chains only, and without alpha or paired-chain data the features that could be detected were limited. Because some donors lacked HLA typing at each locus, the association tests relied only on the typed subset. In a later genetic analysis, a missense DCLRE1C variant was associated with V-gene and J-gene trimming of TCR beta chains, and the association was replicated in an independent cohort. The classifier was reported to diagnose cytomegalovirus status with high specificity and sensitivity in both the original and validation cohorts. Broadly in line with IMGT annotations, most TCR beta V segments showed up in productive rearrangements about 87% or about 30% of the time in an earlier analysis of 450 to 600 of the donors. A later analysis reported that several top co-occurrence clusters appeared linked to parvovirus B19, influenza, CMV and Epstein-Barr virus. Compared with the approximately 600-donor mean, donors in an Asian-associated ancestry cluster had fewer N-insertions in productive TCRs, according to a later genetic analysis. In a later analysis, most CMV-associated TCR beta chains were found to appear HLA-restricted, with HLA associations seemingly driven largely by CMV exposure. A further reported finding was that TCR beta sequences accurately predicted the HLA-A and HLA-B alleles for most subjects in the first cohort. The presence/absence analyses assumed that sequencing depth was roughly uniform across donors, and that assumption may not be true. The sequencing pipeline was judged likely to have produced a cluster of highly shared sequence variants as a technical artifact. Linkage disequilibrium might explain the correlated functional status among segregating V segments, but an unknown experimental factor could not be ruled out. The only immune exposure information available for the cohort was CMV serostatus. About 17 rarely observed V segments, including chromosome 9 orphons, were excluded from the earlier analysis of about 500 of the donors because counts were too low. A total of around 150 TCR beta chains were listed by the study as associated with cytomegalovirus.

The cohort consisted of more than 650 healthy bone marrow donors. At the time of sampling, all cohort members were nominally healthy, though unrecorded immune exposures were likely present. The donor was CMV seronegative and was included in the group of around 320 seronegative cohort members. Each donor provided a peripheral blood sample, and peripheral blood mononuclear cells were used for TCR beta sequencing. Genomic DNA was extracted from the blood cell samples with the Qiagen DNeasy Blood Extraction Kit. As concerns this clone: It lacks a known antigen.

The method behind the library was the immunoSEQ multiplex PCR assay. A mixture of 60 forward primers for TCR Vbeta segments and 13 reverse primers for TCR Jbeta segments was used in the multiplex PCR. The CDR3 region of rearranged TCR beta genes was amplified from genomic DNA with a multiplex PCR assay. The Illumina HiSeq System was used to sequence the amplified TCR beta libraries as 87-base-pair reads. On the authors' methods: Across the roughly 600 repertoires, a later analysis counted 80 million or so unique TCR beta chains, around 11 million of which were shared by at least two donors. Raw reads were error-corrected and collapsed into unique sequences by a nearest-neighbor algorithm in which closely related sequences were merged to remove PCR and sequencing errors. Alignment of CDR3 sequences to IMGT reference sequences was used to assign V, D and J gene segments. For a sequence to be retained, at least a six-nucleotide match to both a V gene segment and a J gene segment was required. A rearrangement was called productive if the CDR3 had no stop codons and remained in frame with V and J, and every other rearrangement was called non-productive. CDR3 was defined by IMGT convention, running from the second conserved V-encoded cysteine to the conserved J-encoded phenylalanine. In an earlier analysis of more than 550 of the donors, sequences lacking an unambiguous match to a single V gene segment were excluded. In an earlier analysis of approximately 500 of the donors, a V segment was called functional when productive rearrangements were above 56.7%, and segregating when the standard deviation between donors exceeded 5%. A statistical classification framework was built to diagnose cytomegalovirus status from the catalog of TCR beta chain sequences. V and J gene assignment, in a later analysis, came from comparing TCR nucleotide sequences with IMGT/GENE-DB human TR gene sequences. The TCRdist pipeline was used in a later analysis to assign CDR3 sequences and most-parsimonious VDJ recombination scenarios. A later analysis defined each TCR beta chain by its CDR3 amino acid sequence plus V-gene family, and excluded reads lacking a unique V-gene family. To address suspected cross-contamination and a sequencing artifact, a later analysis removed under 600 highly shared, low-generation-probability nucleotide sequences. For each public chain, a later analysis derived a clonal expansion index from normalized ranks of inferred template counts within each repertoire. In a later analysis, generation probabilities were computed with a VDJ recombination model fitted to out-of-frame rearrangements, and the resulting probabilities were checked against IGoR. A later analysis scored TCR-TCR, TCR-HLA and TCR-CMV co-occurrence with hypergeometric tests, applying a repertoire-size bias correction to TCR pairs. A later analysis estimated false discovery rates by permuting HLA or CMV assignments 20 times. In a later analysis, co-occurring TCRs were grouped using DBSCAN, with TCRdist sequence similarity added in when clustering inside HLA-allele-positive subsets. Repertoires with fewer than 30,000 or more than 120,000 public chains, plus five repertoires with anomalous nucleotide sharing, were excluded from co-occurrence clustering. TCRdb obtained this table from immuneACCESS and retained in-frame rearrangements with V and J assigned. These tables miss some clones; where compared with another copy, unresolved V genes account for less than half of the shortfall, and the remainder is unexplained. The D gene and trimming were derived from the DNA, and the V and J assignments and clone size from that table. The table for this sample records about 130,000 clones. Roughly 2.5% of the sample is in the top ten clones.

The specimen was PBMCs. This TCR came from a man aged 30-40 years in good health and CMV-seronegative.

The nucleotides read TGCGCCAGCAGTATTAGGGGAGGTGTTAACACTGAAGCTTTCTTT. Its amino acids are CASSIRGGVNTEAFF. The chain joins TRBV5-1 to TRBJ1-1, and the D gene may be TRBD1, 5 bases matching. The CDR1 and CDR2 encoded by the germline V gene are SGHRS and YFSETQ. V and J are truncated by 5 bases and 2 bases respectively, leaving an intervening sequence of 16 bases. The CDR3 measures 15 amino acids from cysteine to phenylalanine. The CDR3 DNA has 45 bases and is translated from base 1.